Included here is one T cell receptor (beta chain) sequence, with context. Those enrolled in Seattle joined during active infection and were followed longitudinally afterward. The CDR3 totals 15 residues. The V end lost 0 bases, the J end lost 5 bases, and 11 bases lay between the germline ends. CDR1 and CDR2 (germline): KGHSH, LQKENI. The sample comes from a study of blood T cell repertoires in COVID-19. Whole-study context: The samples span acute and convalescent COVID-19 from the United States, Italy and Spain.

TCRdb's copy holds only in-frame clones and misses some; the assay was immunoSEQ multiplex PCR. Of around 150,000 clones in the sample, 82% were seen once. Sequencing was performed on peripheral blood. This clonotype originated in a middle-aged woman with COVID-19, enrolled during active disease. The J gene is TRBJ2-1, the V gene TRBV18, with D uncertain. The CDR3 coding sequence is TGTGCCAGCTCACCACCCGGCAGGTATAACAATGAGCAGTTCTTC. Translated: CASSPPGRYNNEQFF.